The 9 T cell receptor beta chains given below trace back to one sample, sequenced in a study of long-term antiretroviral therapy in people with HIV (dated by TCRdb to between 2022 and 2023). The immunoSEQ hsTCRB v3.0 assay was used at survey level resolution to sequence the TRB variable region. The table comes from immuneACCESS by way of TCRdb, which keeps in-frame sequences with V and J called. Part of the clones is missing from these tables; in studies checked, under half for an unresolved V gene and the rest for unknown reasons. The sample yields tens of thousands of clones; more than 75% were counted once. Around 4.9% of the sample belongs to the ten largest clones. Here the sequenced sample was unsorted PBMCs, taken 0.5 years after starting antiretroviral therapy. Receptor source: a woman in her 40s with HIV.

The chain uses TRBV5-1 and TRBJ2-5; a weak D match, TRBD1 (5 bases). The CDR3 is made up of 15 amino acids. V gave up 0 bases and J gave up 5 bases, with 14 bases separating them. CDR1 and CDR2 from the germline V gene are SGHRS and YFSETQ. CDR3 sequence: CASSLGQTYRETQYF. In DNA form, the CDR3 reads TGCGCCAGCAGCTTGGGGCAAACTTACAGGGAGACCCAGTACTTC.

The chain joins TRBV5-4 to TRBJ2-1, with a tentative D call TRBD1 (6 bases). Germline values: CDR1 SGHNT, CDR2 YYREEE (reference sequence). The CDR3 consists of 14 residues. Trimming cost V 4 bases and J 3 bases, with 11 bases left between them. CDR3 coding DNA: TGTGCCAGCAGCGGGGACACCCTCTACAATGAGCAGTTCTTC. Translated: CASSGDTLYNEQFF.

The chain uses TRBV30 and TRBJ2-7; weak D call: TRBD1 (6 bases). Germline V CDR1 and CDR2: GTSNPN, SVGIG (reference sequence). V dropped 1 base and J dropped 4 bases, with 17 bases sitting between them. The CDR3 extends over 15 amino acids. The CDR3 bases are TGTGCCTGGAGTGCGGGCGAGAGACAGGCGTACGAGCAGTACTTC. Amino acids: CAWSAGERQAYEQYF.

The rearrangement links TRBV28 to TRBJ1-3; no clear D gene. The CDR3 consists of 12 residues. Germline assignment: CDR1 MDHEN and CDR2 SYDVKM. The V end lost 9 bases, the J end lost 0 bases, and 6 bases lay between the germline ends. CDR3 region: CASRRSGNTIYF. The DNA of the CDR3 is TGTGCCAGTCGTCGCTCTGGAAACACCATATATTTT.

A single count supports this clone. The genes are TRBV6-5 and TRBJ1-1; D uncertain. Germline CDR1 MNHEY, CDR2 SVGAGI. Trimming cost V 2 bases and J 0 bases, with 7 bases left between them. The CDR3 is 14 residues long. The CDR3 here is CASSYGFMNTEAFF. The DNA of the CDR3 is TGTGCCAGCAGTTACGGATTCATGAACACTGAAGCTTTCTTT.

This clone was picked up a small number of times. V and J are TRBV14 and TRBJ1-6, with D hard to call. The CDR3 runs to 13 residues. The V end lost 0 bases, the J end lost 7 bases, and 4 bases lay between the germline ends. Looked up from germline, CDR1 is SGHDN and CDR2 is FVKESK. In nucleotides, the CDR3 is TGTGCCAGCAGCCAAGAGCCCAATTCACCCCTCCACTTT. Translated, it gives CASSQEPNSPLHF.

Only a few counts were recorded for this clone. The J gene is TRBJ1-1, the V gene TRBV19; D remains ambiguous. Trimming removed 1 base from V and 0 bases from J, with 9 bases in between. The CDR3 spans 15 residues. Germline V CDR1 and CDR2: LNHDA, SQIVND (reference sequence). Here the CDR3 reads CASSIGEGMNTEAFF. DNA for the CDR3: TGTGCCAGTAGTATAGGGGAGGGTATGAACACTGAAGCTTTCTTT.

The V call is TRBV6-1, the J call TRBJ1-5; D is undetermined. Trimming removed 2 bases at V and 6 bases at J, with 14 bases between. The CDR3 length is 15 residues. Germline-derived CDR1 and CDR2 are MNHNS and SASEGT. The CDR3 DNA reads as TGTGCCAGCAGTGAATTGTCCGGGGTGGCTCAGCCCCAGCATTTT. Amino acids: CASSELSGVAQPQHF.

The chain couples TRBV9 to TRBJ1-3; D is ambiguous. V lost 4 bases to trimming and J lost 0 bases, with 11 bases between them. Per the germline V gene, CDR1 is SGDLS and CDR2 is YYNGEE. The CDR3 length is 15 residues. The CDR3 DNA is TGTGCCAGCAGCTCCCGTGGGAGCTCTGGAAACACCATATATTTT. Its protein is CASSSRGSSGNTIYF.